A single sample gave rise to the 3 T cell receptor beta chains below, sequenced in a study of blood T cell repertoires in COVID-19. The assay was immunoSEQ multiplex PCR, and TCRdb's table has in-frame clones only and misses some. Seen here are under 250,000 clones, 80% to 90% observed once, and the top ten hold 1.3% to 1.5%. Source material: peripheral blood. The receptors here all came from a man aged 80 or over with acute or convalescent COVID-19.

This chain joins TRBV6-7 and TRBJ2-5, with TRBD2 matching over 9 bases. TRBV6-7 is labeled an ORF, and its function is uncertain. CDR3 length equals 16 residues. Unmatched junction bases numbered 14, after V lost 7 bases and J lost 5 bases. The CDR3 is CASTRLAGGPWETQYF. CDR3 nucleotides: TGTGCCAGCACCCGACTTGCGGGAGGGCCGTGGGAGACCCAGTACTTC.

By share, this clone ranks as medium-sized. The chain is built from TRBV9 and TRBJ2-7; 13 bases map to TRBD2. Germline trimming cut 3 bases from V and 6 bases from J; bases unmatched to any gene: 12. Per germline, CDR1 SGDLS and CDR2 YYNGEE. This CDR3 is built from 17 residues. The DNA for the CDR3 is TGTGCCAGCAGCGCAACGCCGCGACTAGCGGGAGGTTCCGAGCAGTACTTC. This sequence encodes CASSATPRLAGGSEQYF.

The CDR3 nucleotides are TGTGCCAGCAGCCAATGGTCCCAAGGACAGCAAGAGACCCAGTACTTC. It encodes CASSQWSQGQQETQYF. V gene TRBV14 combines with J gene TRBJ2-5, with a weak D call TRBD1 (6 bases). The CDR3 is 16 amino acids. CDR1 SGHDN and CDR2 FVKESK come from the germline V gene. Trimming took 2 bases from V and 2 from J, leaving 15 bases between them.